One TCR beta chain is described in this entry. What it binds is not known. This table comes from immunoSEQ multiplex PCR, and its TCRdb copy is limited to in-frame clones, with some not included. The sample holds roughly 49,000 clones; around 78% are singletons and the top ten take less than 4.5%. Rectal tissue came from one to two pinch biopsies taken at colonoscopy. No immunosuppressive drugs were given to ulcerative colitis patients before diagnostic colonoscopy. This entry is derived from a study of pediatric ulcerative colitis. Regarding the study as a whole: Acute severe colitis showed lower rectal diversity from clonal expansions. No controls had the two rectal clonotypes shared by ulcerative colitis patients.

This CDR3 contains 15 residues. Germline V gives CDR1 SGHTS, CDR2 YDEGEE. V was pared by 7 bases and J by 1 base, with 10 bases of the junction left unmatched. Sequencing was done on a sample of gut tissue. This clonotype was sampled from a girl between 5 and 17 years old with moderate ulcerative colitis. The chain employs TRBV5-8 and TRBJ2-7, with 8 nucleotides matching TRBD2. CDR3 DNA sequence: TGTGCCAGCCCCGGGGGGGGCTGGGAGTCCTACGAGCAGTACTTC. Encoded protein: CASPGGGWESYEQYF.